This is a list of T cell receptor beta chains from one sample in a study of blood T cell repertoires in COVID-19. Method: immunoSEQ multiplex PCR; TCRdb's copy keeps in-frame clones and lacks some. The data contain 250,000 to 300,000 clones, under 90% of them seen just once; the ten biggest clones take up 2% to 2.5%. Sequenced: peripheral blood. These receptors came from a man aged 50-60 years with acute or convalescent COVID-19. CDR3s include the opening cysteine and the closing phenylalanine or tryptophan. The D gene is left open where the match is weak. For some rows the clone size is stated as once, few or many, or as a class when expanded; others skip it.

cdr3_length j_call v_call clone_size d_call cdr3_aa cdr3_nt
13 TRBJ1-1 TRBV6-5 - - CASSQGRAAEAFF TGTGCCAGCAGTCAGGGCAGGGCCGCTGAAGCTTTCTTT
13 TRBJ1-2 TRBV30 - TRBD1 CATSRDRPLGYTF TGTGCCACCTCTAGGGACAGGCCCCTAGGCTACACCTTC
12 TRBJ1-1 TRBV12-3/TRBV12-4 - - CASSFGGTEAFF TGTGCCAGCAGTTTCGGGGGAACTGAAGCTTTCTTT
13 TRBJ1-5 TRBV30 once - CAWSRLGGQPQHF TGTGCCTGGAGCCGACTCGGGGGTCAGCCCCAGCATTTT
15 TRBJ1-1 TRBV4-1 few - CASSRTGSADTEAFF TGCGCCAGCAGCCGTACAGGGTCGGCGGACACTGAAGCTTTCTTT
15 TRBJ2-2 TRBV10-3 - TRBD1 CAISEADRATGELFF TGTGCCATCAGTGAGGCGGACAGGGCCACCGGGGAGCTGTTTTTT
16 TRBJ2-6 TRBV7-9 - - CASSSIRNSRANVLTF TGTGCCAGCAGCTCCATCAGGAACTCTAGGGCCAACGTCCTGACTTTC
14 TRBJ1-2 TRBV5-6 - - CASSLVVGSYGYTF TGTGCCAGCAGCTTGGTAGTGGGGAGCTATGGCTACACCTTC
12 TRBJ2-1 TRBV27 - - CASSLPDREQFF TGTGCCAGCAGTTTACCCGACAGGGAGCAGTTCTTC
16 TRBJ2-3 TRBV25-1 - TRBD2 CASERMGGGPTDTQYF TGTGCCAGCGAGAGAATGGGGGGGGGACCCACAGATACGCAGTATTTT
15 TRBJ1-1 TRBV15 - - CATSTDSPMNTEAFF TGTGCCACCAGCACGGACAGTCCCATGAACACTGAAGCTTTCTTT
14 TRBJ2-1 TRBV15 - TRBD1 CATSSGTGHNEQFF TGTGCCACCAGCTCAGGGACAGGACATAATGAGCAGTTCTTC
14 TRBJ1-4 TRBV6-5 - - CASRGLAGTPKLFF TGTGCCAGCAGGGGCTTAGCCGGGACACCGAAACTGTTTTTT
15 TRBJ2-1 TRBV5-1 - - CASSLGGLGNNEQFF TGCGCCAGCAGCTTGGGCGGTTTAGGTAACAATGAGCAGTTCTTC
13 TRBJ2-5 TRBV2 - TRBD1 CASNDRVKETQYF TGTGCCAGCAACGACAGGGTGAAAGAGACCCAGTACTTC
15 TRBJ1-2 TRBV9 - - CASSVQGSANYGYTF TGTGCCAGCAGCGTTCAGGGCTCAGCTAACTATGGCTACACCTTC
11 TRBJ1-1 TRBV30 few - CAWNRNTEAFF TGTGCCTGGAACAGGAACACTGAAGCTTTCTTT
14 TRBJ2-3 TRBV30 - - CAWRPWRRTDTQYF TGTGCCTGGAGGCCGTGGAGACGCACAGATACGCAGTATTTT
12 TRBJ2-5 TRBV6-5 - - CASGFGFETQYF TGTGCCTCAGGGTTTGGGTTTGAGACCCAGTACTTC
13 TRBJ2-7 TRBV12-3/TRBV12-4 - - CASSRDWAYEQYF TGTGCCAGCAGTCGGGACTGGGCCTACGAGCAGTACTTC
14 TRBJ2-5 TRBV24-1 - - CATSDFRRKETQYF TGTGCCACCAGTGATTTTAGGAGGAAAGAGACCCAGTACTTC
14 TRBJ1-4 TRBV4-1 once - CASSPRAQGEKLFF TGCGCCAGCAGCCCACGGGCACAGGGTGAAAAACTGTTTTTT
12 TRBJ2-3 TRBV24-1 few - CATALGTDTQYF TGTGCCACCGCCCTAGGCACAGATACGCAGTATTTT
14 TRBJ2-1 TRBV5-4 - - CASSLLGTSNEQFF TGTGCCAGCAGCTTGTTGGGCACTTCGAATGAGCAGTTCTTC
14 TRBJ1-2 TRBV29-1 - TRBD1 CSVSSPTGDYGYTF TGCAGCGTTTCCTCCCCGACAGGGGACTATGGCTACACCTTC
13 TRBJ1-1 TRBV5-4 - TRBD1 CASFGTGTTEAFF TGTGCCAGCTTTGGGACAGGGACCACTGAAGCTTTCTTT
15 TRBJ1-6 TRBV2 - - CASSEASGGNSPLHF TGTGCCAGCAGTGAAGCTAGCGGGGGGAATTCACCCCTCCACTTT
13 TRBJ2-1 TRBV6-4 - TRBD1 CASGTGGGNEQFF TGTGCCAGCGGGACAGGGGGCGGGAATGAGCAGTTCTTC
12 TRBJ1-2 TRBV18 - - CASSPVADGYTF TGTGCCAGCTCACCAGTGGCAGATGGCTACACCTTC
16 TRBJ2-3 TRBV27 - TRBD2 CASSLSLASGSYTQYF TGTGCCAGCAGTTTATCGTTGGCTAGCGGGAGCTATACGCAGTATTTT
13 TRBJ2-7 TRBV6-6 - - CASSYPGGGEQYF TGTGCCAGCAGTTACCCCGGGGGTGGCGAGCAGTACTTC
16 TRBJ1-2 TRBV6-5 - - CASSYGGRTANYGYTF TGTGCCAGCAGTTACGGGGGTAGGACAGCTAACTATGGCTACACCTTC
19 TRBJ1-6 TRBV7-3 - - CASSLRPTGGNPYNSPLHF TGTGCCAGCAGCTTAAGGCCGACCGGGGGTAACCCATATAATTCACCCCTCCACTTT
12 TRBJ2-1 TRBV9 - - CASSGYSDEQFF TGTGCCAGCAGCGGCTACTCGGATGAGCAGTTCTTC
15 TRBJ2-5 TRBV9 - TRBD2 CASSPGLAGQETQYF TGTGCCAGCAGCCCGGGACTAGCGGGGCAAGAGACCCAGTACTTC
15 TRBJ2-5 TRBV7-9 - - CASSLALRAGETQYF TGTGCCAGCAGCTTAGCGCTAAGGGCGGGAGAGACCCAGTACTTC
15 TRBJ1-1 TRBV5-1 - TRBD1 CASSLGQGKNTEAFF TGCGCCAGCAGCTTGGGACAGGGGAAGAACACTGAAGCTTTCTTT
15 TRBJ2-5 TRBV7-9 few - CASSLGQGPQETQYF TGTGCCAGCAGCTTAGGGCAGGGGCCGCAAGAGACCCAGTACTTC
16 TRBJ1-2 TRBV7-9 - - CASSLDHSSEDYGYTF TGTGCCAGCAGCTTAGACCACAGTTCCGAAGACTATGGCTACACCTTC
14 TRBJ1-4 TRBV15 - TRBD1 CATSRPRGREKLFF TGTGCCACCAGCAGACCGAGGGGGCGTGAAAAACTGTTTTTT
16 TRBJ2-5 TRBV14 - TRBD2 CASSQWIGGGQETQYF TGTGCCAGCAGCCAATGGATTGGGGGGGGACAAGAGACCCAGTACTTC
15 TRBJ2-1 TRBV7-8 - TRBD2 CASSNSGGMFNEQFF TGTGCCAGCAGCAATAGCGGGGGGATGTTCAATGAGCAGTTCTTC
15 TRBJ1-5 TRBV19 - - CASTPTPGSNQPQHF TGTGCCAGTACCCCAACCCCGGGGTCCAATCAGCCCCAGCATTTT
15 TRBJ2-6 TRBV6-1 - - CASSELVQRGNVLTF TGTGCCAGCAGTGAATTGGTGCAACGGGGCAACGTCCTGACTTTC
13 TRBJ2-1 TRBV6-1 - - CASSELRDNEQFF TGTGCCAGCAGTGAACTGCGGGATAATGAGCAGTTCTTC
14 TRBJ1-2 TRBV4-1 - - CASSRTRGADGYTF TGCGCCAGCAGCCGAACACGTGGGGCAGATGGCTACACCTTC
14 TRBJ1-2 TRBV30 - TRBD1 CAWSRQGVTYGYTF TGTGCCTGGAGCCGACAGGGAGTTACCTATGGCTACACCTTC
12 TRBJ1-1 TRBV3-1/TRBV3-2 - - CASTGGPGRAFF TGTGCCAGCACCGGGGGGCCGGGACGGGCTTTCTTT
14 TRBJ2-5 TRBV5-4 - - CASSRKDRGETQYF TGTGCCAGCAGTAGGAAGGACAGAGGGGAGACCCAGTACTTC
15 TRBJ1-6 TRBV19 - - CASSILTEAGSPLHF TGTGCCAGTAGTATTTTGACAGAAGCTGGGTCACCCCTCCACTTT
15 TRBJ1-1 TRBV6-5 - - CASSSVAQGNTEAFF TGTGCCAGCAGTTCGGTCGCACAGGGGAACACTGAAGCTTTCTTT
17 TRBJ2-6 TRBV3-1/TRBV3-2 - TRBD1 CASTRVRQGAGANVLTF TGTGCCAGCACGCGTGTCCGACAGGGGGCGGGGGCCAACGTCCTGACTTTC
16 TRBJ2-7 TRBV5-1 - - CASSLAAGQSSYEQYF TGCGCCAGCAGCTTGGCCGCGGGCCAGAGCTCCTACGAGCAGTACTTC
13 TRBJ2-4 TRBV29-1 once TRBD1 CSVGDRAQNIQYF TGCAGCGTTGGGGACAGGGCCCAAAACATTCAGTACTTC